These 7 T cell receptor beta chains were all obtained from the same sample, sequenced in a study of fetal regulatory T cell absence and autoimmunity. Only in-frame clones appear in the TCRdb table, and some are missing; sequencing was by immunoSEQ multiplex PCR. This table holds about 95,000 clones, 72% found once. The material sequenced was pancreas tissue. These receptors all come from a male donor with IPEX syndrome.

This clone came up a few times. This rearrangement joins TRBV15 to TRBJ2-7; 10 bases line up with TRBD2. CDR3 size: 16 residues. Germline-derived CDR1 and CDR2 are LNHNV and YYDKDF (reference sequence). V shed 2 bases, J shed 5 bases, and the junction held 9 bases outside the gene matches. The CDR3 DNA sequence: TGTGCCACCAGCAGACAGGGGCTAGCGGGAGTCCACGAGCAGTACTTC. Translation: CATSRQGLAGVHEQYF.

The chain is built from TRBV27 and TRBJ2-7; D is perhaps TRBD1 or TRBD2 (7 bases each). The CDR3 is made up of 15 amino acids. Trimming removed 4 bases from V and 0 bases from J, with 13 bases in between. CDR1 and CDR2 (germline): MNHEY, SMNVEV (reference sequence). The CDR3 DNA follows: TGTGCCAGCAGTTCACAGGGGAGGGGCTCCTACGAGCAGTACTTC. Encoded protein: CASSSQGRGSYEQYF.

V is TRBV5-1 and J is TRBJ2-5; 7 nucleotides match TRBD2. CDR3 length: 13 residues. Looked up from germline, CDR1 is SGHRS and CDR2 is YFSETQ. Trimming cost V 7 bases and J 2 bases; bases outside gene matches: 5. In DNA, the CDR3 is TGCGCCAGCGGGACTACCCCTCAAGAGACCCAGTACTTC. It is translated as CASGTTPQETQYF.

This clone was seen a handful of times. The rearrangement links TRBV11-2 to TRBJ2-1, with D possibly being TRBD2 (7 bases). The CDR3 has 18 amino acids. V was cut by 4 bases and J by 1 base, with 20 bases left in between. Germline CDR1 reads SGHAT; CDR2 reads FQNNGV. CDR3 nucleotides: TGTGCCAGCAGCTCCCCCCGGGGGGCGGGGCTGTCCTACAATGAGCAGTTCTTC. The encoded protein is CASSSPRGAGLSYNEQFF. Together with reference TRBV11-2 and TRBJ2-1, the CDR3 gives the full variable domain: EAGVAQSPRYKIIEKRQSVAFWCNPISGHATLYWYQQILGQGPKLLIQFQNNGVVDDSQLPKDRFSAERLKGVDSTLKIQPAKLEDSAVYLCASSSPRGAGLSYNEQFFGPGTRLTVL.

The chain has TRBV5-1 and TRBJ2-7, with TRBD1 matching over 12 bases. Germline V gene lookup returns CDR1 SGHRS and CDR2 YFSETQ. The J segment lost 2 bases and the V segment lost 0 bases, leaving 6 bases of the junction unmatched. CDR3 size: 17 residues. The CDR3 spells CASSLAGQGAPTYEQYF. CDR3 sequence (DNA): TGCGCCAGCAGCTTGGCGGGACAGGGGGCGCCGACCTACGAGCAGTACTTC.

The CDR3 DNA follows: TGCGCCAGCAGCCAAGTCAGGGGGGGCTATGGCTACACCTTC. It encodes CASSQVRGGYGYTF. The V gene is TRBV5-1, the J gene TRBJ1-2; 7 bases are a match to TRBD1. The CDR3 sequence is 14 residues long. J was trimmed by 4 bases and V by 4 bases; bases with no gene match: 7. CDR1 and CDR2 from the germline V gene are SGHRS and YFSETQ.

The V gene is TRBV5-1, the J gene TRBJ2-3; the D gene is possibly TRBD1 (5 bases). Germline lookup yields CDR1 SGHRS and CDR2 YFSETQ. Trimming cost V 4 bases and J 4 bases, with 10 bases left between them. CDR3 length equals 13 residues. As DNA, the CDR3 is TGCGCCAGCAGCCCGGAAGGGGCAGATACGCAGTATTTT. Its translation: CASSPEGADTQYF.